These 17 T cell receptor beta chains originate from one sample sequenced in a study of beta chain features in type 1 diabetes. The study's findings and limits: TCRB CDR3 length was moderately but significantly reduced in all four CD4+ subsets of Type 1 diabetes patients.

Sequenced material consisted of expressed TCRB transcripts (all of the isolated RNA was reverse transcribed). The protocol was immunoSEQ multiplex PCR, while the TCRdb copy is restricted to in-frame clones and leaves out a portion. The data contain about 370,000 clones, around 9.6% of them singletons. Their specific antigens are unknown. Material for sequencing was central memory CD4+ T cells from blood. The source is a man aged 25 to 40 with type 1 diabetes.

The chain carries TRBV27 and TRBJ1-4; no firm D call. V lost 2 bases, J lost 8 bases, and 9 bases lay in between. The germline V gene has CDR1 MNHEY and CDR2 SMNVEV (reference sequence). CDR3 size: 13 residues. The CDR3 sequence: CASSLGPEEKLFF. The CDR3 DNA sequence: TGTGCCAGCAGTTTAGGTCCGGAAGAAAAACTGTTTTTT.

The chain links TRBV5-6 to TRBJ2-2, with 8 bases aligning to TRBD2. The CDR3 runs to 16 residues. V lost 5 bases and J lost 6; bases outside the gene matches: 12. The V gene's germline CDR1 is SGHDT and CDR2 YYEEEE. CDR3 protein: CASRPRSGSLSGELFF. The CDR3 coding sequence is TGTGCCAGCAGGCCGAGGAGCGGGAGTCTATCCGGGGAGCTGTTTTTT.

This clone was detected a few times. The V and J genes are TRBV7-2 and TRBJ1-5; the match to TRBD1 covers 8 bases. V trimming: 1 base; J trimming: 4 bases; junction bases outside the gene matches: 3. The germline V gene has CDR1 SGHTA and CDR2 FQGNSA. This CDR3 region has 15 residues. The CDR3 loop reads CASSLVGQGNQPQHF. CDR3 sequence (DNA): TGTGCCAGCAGCTTAGTCGGACAGGGAAATCAGCCCCAGCATTTT.

This clone appeared many times. The chain joins TRBV11-3 to TRBJ2-1, with D hard to call. Germline values: CDR1 SGHNT, CDR2 YENEEA. The V gene lost 4 bases and the J gene lost 5 bases, with 12 bases spanning the gap. The CDR3 covers 14 residues. The CDR3 protein is CASSSADQNNEQFF. Here the CDR3 DNA reads TGTGCCAGCAGCTCCGCGGACCAGAACAATGAGCAGTTCTTC.

This clone was counted between two and nine times. This chain uses TRBV7-8 with TRBJ1-1; D gene uncertain. Trimming removed 1 base from V and 5 bases from J, with 8 bases in between. The CDR3 totals 13 residues. Germline values: CDR1 SGHVS, CDR2 FQNEAQ. In DNA, the CDR3 is TGTGCCAGCAGCTTAGATTTGAGGACTGAAGCTTTCTTT. As protein: CASSLDLRTEAFF.

In its sample, this clone was seen a few times. The chain couples TRBV19 to TRBJ2-7; D is ambiguous. V lost 9 bases and J lost 5, with 17 bases in between. Germline lookup yields CDR1 LNHDA and CDR2 SQIVND (reference sequence). This CDR3 is built from 13 residues. CDR3 loop: CASGIWGSHEQYF. Written as DNA, the CDR3 is TGTGCCAGCGGCATATGGGGTTCCCACGAGCAGTACTTC.

This clone has just a few counts. Other DNA sequences of this sample code for an identical CDR3. The genes are TRBV5-1 and TRBJ2-7, with 7 bases matching TRBD1. The germline V gene has CDR1 SGHRS and CDR2 YFSETQ. V shed 4 bases and J 2 bases; nucleotides not matched to a gene: 12. The length of the CDR3 is 16 residues. The CDR3: CASSGPYRGQPYEQYF. CDR3 DNA: TGCGCCAGCAGCGGCCCGTACAGGGGTCAGCCCTACGAGCAGTACTTC.

The chain links TRBV28 to TRBJ2-7, with 8 nucleotides matching TRBD1. V lost 2 bases, J lost 4 bases, and 7 bases stayed unmatched. The germline V gene encodes CDR1 MDHEN and CDR2 SYDVKM. The CDR3 has 15 residues. DNA of the CDR3: TGTGCCAGCAGTTTACCTGGGACAGGCAAATACGAGCAGTACTTC. It is translated as CASSLPGTGKYEQYF.

As regards this clone: The sample carries other DNA sequences with the same CDR3. The DNA of the CDR3 is TGTGCCAGCTCGCCCGGGACAGAGACCTACGAGCAGTACTTC. It codes for CASSPGTETYEQYF. The chain joins TRBV18 to TRBJ2-7; 7 positions agree with TRBD1. V lost 6 bases and J lost 2; bases outside the gene matches: 7. Germline CDR1 and CDR2: KGHSH and LQKENI. The length of the CDR3 is 14 residues.

The chain is built from TRBV29-1 and TRBJ1-1; the D is unclear. In germline, CDR1 is SQVTM, CDR2 ANQGSEA. V lost 8 bases and J 1 base, leaving 11 bases between the germline ends. The CDR3 is 12 amino acids. CDR3 DNA: TGCAGCACCAAAGGAGCGAACACTGAAGCTTTCTTT. Protein: CSTKGANTEAFF.

The chain carries TRBV29-1 and TRBJ2-7; 9 bases are shared with TRBD2. Germline assignment: CDR1 SQVTM and CDR2 ANQGSEA. This CDR3 is 13 amino acids long. After removal of 7 bases from V and 7 bases from J, the junction contained 11 bases not matched to a gene. CDR3 protein: CSAKTSGSGEQYF. The CDR3 DNA is TGCAGCGCTAAGACTAGCGGCTCAGGGGAGCAGTACTTC.

The V and J genes are TRBV28 and TRBJ2-7; weak D call: TRBD1 (5 bases). V was clipped by 1 base and J by 6 bases, with 13 bases between them. The length of the CDR3 is 14 residues. The germline CDR1 and CDR2 sequences are MDHEN and SYDVKM. This chain's CDR3 is CASSLSPGWGEQYF. CDR3 coding DNA: TGTGCCAGCAGTTTATCGCCAGGGTGGGGCGAGCAGTACTTC.

At least ten counts were recorded for this clone. The rearrangement joins TRBV18 to TRBJ2-5, with 13 bases identical to TRBD2. Germline CDR1 is KGHSH and CDR2 is LQKENI. Trimming cost V 3 bases and J 3 bases; bases outside gene matches: 1. The CDR3 has 15 residues. The CDR3 reads CASSPGTSGKETQYF. The DNA of the CDR3 is TGTGCCAGCTCACCCGGGACTAGCGGGAAAGAGACCCAGTACTTC.

This clone was observed a few times. The chain carries TRBV28 and TRBJ1-2; 10 bases are a match to TRBD1. The CDR3 contains 15 residues. Trimming took 3 bases from V and 2 from J; bases not matched to a gene: 3. Germline V gene lookup returns CDR1 MDHEN and CDR2 SYDVKM. CDR3 sequence reads: CASSLGGQGNYGYTF. The CDR3 nucleotides are TGTGCCAGCAGTTTGGGGGGACAGGGGAACTATGGCTACACCTTC.

CDR3 sequence reads: CASSFRDRGLEQYF. In DNA form, the CDR3 reads TGTGCCAGCAGCTTCCGGGACAGGGGGCTCGAGCAGTACTTC. The chain couples TRBV5-4 to TRBJ2-7; 12 bases line up with TRBD1. The V and J ends lost 2 bases and 6 bases, in that order; junction bases with no gene match: 3. CDR1 is SGHNT, CDR2 YYREEE, per germline (reference sequence). There are 14 residues in the CDR3.

This sequence joins TRBV29-1 and TRBJ2-1, with 9 bases fitting TRBD1. Unmatched junction bases numbered 9, after V lost 4 bases and J lost 8 bases. The CDR3 is 14 residues long. Per germline, CDR1 SQVTM and CDR2 ANQGSEA. The CDR3 here is CSVAVTGGRDEQFF. DNA for the CDR3: TGCAGCGTTGCGGTGACAGGGGGAAGGGATGAGCAGTTCTTC.

The CDR3 sequence is CASSFGDLPEQYF. The DNA for the CDR3 is TGTGCCAGCAGTTTTGGGGATTTGCCCGAGCAGTACTTC. The V and J genes are TRBV27 and TRBJ2-7, with D uncertain. Germline loops: CDR1 MNHEY, CDR2 SMNVEV (reference sequence). Trimming removed 3 bases from V and 6 bases from J, with 12 bases in between. The CDR3 has 13 amino acids.